This T cell receptor (beta chain) came from a study of T cell responses to AZD1222 COVID-19 vaccine. Study-wide results and caveats: Recipients of AZD1222 seropositive at baseline numbered only 5 to 7. The donor group comprised mostly white British people and more females; the analysis possibly underestimated clonal diversity.

Clones were sequenced by immunoSEQ multiplex PCR, and TCRdb holds only the in-frame ones, with some missing. The sample lists 65,000 to 90,000 clones; around 85% were seen once. As concerns this clone: As yet, its antigen is unknown.

Sequencing was performed on peripheral blood, taken on day 0 of AZD1222 vaccination. This TCR derives from an adult in good health.

The CDR3 here is CASSLRAGVGNEQYF. DNA of the CDR3: TGCGCCAGCAGCTTAAGAGCGGGAGTAGGTAATGAGCAGTACTTC. The chain combines TRBV5-1 with TRBJ2-7, with 8 positions matching TRBD2. Germline-derived CDR1 and CDR2 are SGHRS and YFSETQ. After removal of 2 bases from V and 7 bases from J, the junction contained 11 bases not matched to a gene. The CDR3 runs to 15 residues.